The 32 T cell receptor beta chains reported below all come from one sample, sequenced in a study of T cells in Graves' hyperthyroidism and ophthalmopathy. RNA transcripts yielded amplified TCR beta CDR3 regions. TCR CDR3 regions were first amplified by RT-PCR with HTBI primers. TCRdb called the multiplex PCR reads again in MiXCR, with one record for every CDR3 protein. Of 350,000 to 450,000 distinct CDR3 sequences in the sample, approximately 13% are singletons; the top ten hold approximately 10%. The specimen was blood. Source of these receptors: a woman aged 55-70 years with Graves' hyperthyroidism.

This clonotype was seen more than once but under ten times. The chain is built from TRBV20-1 and TRBJ2-3, with 7 bases that match TRBD2. Germline V gene data show CDR1 as DFQATT and CDR2 as SNEGSKA (reference sequence). The CDR3 totals 15 residues. With 2 bases clipped from V and 0 bases from J, the junction kept 5 bases outside the gene matches. CDR3 DNA sequence: TGCAGTGCTAGACCCTACGGGAGGAGCACAGATACGCAGTATTTT. Its translation is CSARPYGRSTDTQYF.

The genes are TRBV9 and TRBJ2-7; D may be TRBD1 (5 bases). CDR1 is SGDLS and CDR2 is YYNGEE in the germline V gene. Deletions cut 5 bases from V and 4 bases from J, with 16 bases between. The CDR3 is made up of 14 amino acids. CDR3 DNA: TGTGCCAGCAGTGCAGGAGTAGGGGATTACGAGCAGTACTTC. Protein product: CASSAGVGDYEQYF.

This clonotype was counted ten times or more. V usage is TRBV27 and J usage is TRBJ2-3; TRBD2 is a possible D gene (5 bases). The ends were cut back, 5 bases at V and 6 bases at J, with 15 bases in the middle. The CDR3 is 14 amino acids. The V gene's germline CDR1 is MNHEY and CDR2 SMNVEV (reference sequence). CDR3 coding DNA: TGTGCCAGCAGTAGGGAGAGACCCACGGATACGCAGTATTTT. Its translation: CASSRERPTDTQYF.

This clonotype was observed many times. The rearrangement uses TRBV27 and TRBJ2-3; possible D gene TRBD2, 6 bases. The CDR3 has 17 amino acids. Germline V gene data show CDR1 as MNHEY and CDR2 as SMNVEV (reference sequence). Trimming removed 6 bases at V and 10 bases at J, with 29 bases between. CDR3 loop: CASSEYSPGLEPESQYF. For the CDR3, the DNA is TGTGCCAGCAGCGAATACAGCCCGGGACTGGAGCCCGAGTCGCAGTATTTT.

In its sample, this clonotype was seen a few times. The CDR3 coding sequence is TGTGCCAGCAGCGGACTAGCGGCCACCTACGAGCAGTACTTC. Translated, it gives CASSGLAATYEQYF. This rearrangement joins TRBV6-1 to TRBJ2-7; the match to TRBD2 covers 10 bases. Germline assignment: CDR1 MNHNS and CDR2 SASEGT. The CDR3 runs 14 residues. V shed 6 bases, J shed 2 bases, and the junction held 4 bases outside the gene matches.

With regard to this clonotype: With a much larger clone just one base away, this may be a read error. The J gene is TRBJ2-7, the V gene TRBV18, with D unclear. The CDR3 has 15 residues. Trimming pared 0 bases from V and 7 bases from J, leaving 16 bases between. Germline-derived CDR1 and CDR2 are KGHSH and LQKENI. CDR3 residues: CASSPPGYMLGEQYF. DNA for the CDR3: TGTGCCAGCTCACCACCGGGTTACATGCTCGGGGAGCAGTACTTC.

This clonotype has more than one count but fewer than ten. This clone may be a read error of a much larger clone one base away. This chain connects TRBV28 to TRBJ1-6; D call uncertain. V lost 3 bases and J lost 8, with 14 bases in between. The CDR3 length is 15 residues. Germline-derived CDR1 and CDR2 are MDHEN and SYDVKM. The CDR3 spells CASSFLRQSDSPLHF. The CDR3 nucleotides read TGTGCCAGCAGTTTTTTGAGGCAGAGTGATTCACCCCTCCACTTT.

As for this clonotype: With a much larger clone just one base away, this may be a read error. The V and J genes are TRBV18 and TRBJ2-5; D unclear. V lost 3 bases and J lost 4, with 6 bases in between. Germline CDR1 KGHSH, CDR2 LQKENI. This CDR3 is 12 amino acids long. The chain's CDR3 is CASSPSSETQYF. The CDR3, as DNA: TGTGCCAGCTCACCGAGCTCAGAGACCCAGTACTTC.

In this sample, this clonotype turned up a few times. The rearrangement links TRBV5-1 to TRBJ1-2; possible D gene TRBD1, 5 bases. Germline V gene lookup returns CDR1 SGHRS and CDR2 YFSETQ. V was pared by 0 bases and J by 8 bases, with 17 bases between. This CDR3 region has 15 residues. The CDR3 loop reads CASSLEGSRMGGYTF. The DNA for the CDR3 is TGCGCCAGCAGCTTGGAGGGGAGCAGGATGGGCGGCTACACCTTC.

This clonotype was seen at least ten times. The rearrangement links TRBV11-2 to TRBJ1-2, with 8 nucleotides matching TRBD1. CDR1 and CDR2 from the germline V gene are SGHAT and FQNNGV. V dropped 4 bases and J dropped 6; count of bases not matched to a gene: 10. The CDR3 sequence is 15 residues long. As DNA, the CDR3 is TGTGCCAGCAGCTCCCCGAGGACAGGGAGCCATGGCTACACCTTC. It encodes CASSSPRTGSHGYTF. Full variable domain (missing parts from reference TRBV11-2 and TRBJ1-2): EAGVAQSPRYKIIEKRQSVAFWCNPISGHATLYWYQQILGQGPKLLIQFQNNGVVDDSQLPKDRFSAERLKGVDSTLKIQPAKLEDSAVYLCASSSPRTGSHGYTFGSGTRLTVV.

Details on this clonotype: A much more abundant neighbour one base away suggests this may be a read error. The chain employs TRBV12-3 or TRBV12-4 and TRBJ2-3; D assignment may be TRBD1 or TRBD2 (5 bases each). The CDR3 sequence is 15 residues long. CDR3 amino acids: CASSYRDRPTDTQCF. The CDR3 DNA follows: TGTGCCAGCAGTTACCGGGACCGACCCACAGATACGCAGTGTTTT.

The rearrangement links TRBV12-3 or TRBV12-4 to TRBJ2-1, with D possibly TRBD2 on 5 matching bases. V gave up 3 bases and J gave up 8 bases, with 14 bases separating them. The CDR3 contains 14 residues. CDR3 amino acids: CASSFQLIGDEQFF. The DNA for the CDR3 is TGTGCCAGCAGTTTTCAGCTAATCGGGGATGAGCAGTTCTTC.

This clonotype occurred a few times. This chain links TRBV18 with TRBJ1-1; D is ambiguous. Germline CDR1 reads KGHSH; CDR2 reads LQKENI. Trimming shortened V by 6 bases and J by 2 bases, and 10 bases separated the two germline ends. The CDR3 has 13 residues. The CDR3 sequence: CASSRGFNTEAFF. The DNA of the CDR3 is TGTGCCAGCTCTCGCGGGTTTAACACTGAAGCTTTCTTT.

This clonotype occurred many times. The rearrangement joins TRBV5-1 to TRBJ2-3, with D hard to call. Trimming cost V 6 bases and J 2 bases, with 7 bases left between them. CDR3 length equals 12 residues. CDR1 is SGHRS, CDR2 YFSETQ, per germline. The CDR3 DNA reads TGCGCCAGCATGCCACTCACAGATACGCAGTATTTT. It specifies CASMPLTDTQYF.

The CDR3 DNA reads as TGTGCCAGCAGTTTAGGTACGGGGGCTAGCGCGTACAATGAGCAGTTCTTC. Encoded protein: CASSLGTGASAYNEQFF. J is TRBJ2-1 and V is TRBV12-3 or TRBV12-4; either TRBD1 or TRBD2 may supply D (6 bases each). CDR3 length: 17 amino acids. The V gene lost 1 base and the J gene lost 4 bases, with 17 bases spanning the gap.

Ten or more counts support this clonotype. This rearrangement joins TRBV12-3 or TRBV12-4 to TRBJ1-6, with 7 bases that match TRBD1. The CDR3 is 16 residues long. V gave up 0 bases and J gave up 10 bases; unmatched junction bases: 9. DNA of the CDR3: TGTGCCAGCAGTTTAGCGACAGGGAAGGTTTCATCACCCCTCCACTTT. Its protein is CASSLATGKVSSPLHF.

This clonotype was seen many times. The J gene is TRBJ2-5, the V gene TRBV7-9; 13 bases are shared with TRBD2. V was clipped by 5 bases and J by 7 bases; unmatched bases: 7. This CDR3 is 15 amino acids long. The germline V gene encodes CDR1 SEHNR and CDR2 FQNEAQ (reference sequence). The CDR3 DNA sequence: TGTGCCAGCAGCCTAACTAGCGGGAGGGCCGTGACCCAGTACTTC. Residues: CASSLTSGRAVTQYF.

This chain connects TRBV5-1 to TRBJ2-3, with 15 nucleotides matching TRBD2. V lost 4 bases and J lost 5; bases outside the gene matches: 2. Germline V gene data show CDR1 as SGHRS and CDR2 as YFSETQ. This CDR3 is 15 amino acids long. In nucleotides, the CDR3 is TGCGCCAGCAGCGGACTAGCGGGAGGGCAAGATACGCAGTATTTT. Residues: CASSGLAGGQDTQYF.

As to this clonotype: One junction end disagrees with the germline gene, perhaps due to a read error. The rearrangement joins TRBV10-3 to TRBJ1-2; D not resolved. The CDR3 totals 11 residues. Germline V CDR1 and CDR2: ENHRY, SYGVKD. The CDR3 protein is CAIGELSSYTF. The DNA of the CDR3 is TGTGCCATCGGTGAACTATCCAGCTACACCTTC.

This clonotype was recorded many times. The chain joins TRBV5-1 to TRBJ2-7; TRBD2 is a possible D gene (6 bases). The V and J ends lost 0 bases and 3 bases respectively, with 13 bases between them. Germline loops: CDR1 SGHRS, CDR2 YFSETQ. The CDR3 contains 15 residues. The DNA of the CDR3 is TGCGCCAGCAGCTTGGCCTTGGGGACTCTCTACGAGCAGTACTTC. Translating gives CASSLALGTLYEQYF. Together with reference TRBV5-1 and TRBJ2-7, the CDR3 gives the full variable domain: KAGVTQTPRYLIKTRGQQVTLSCSPISGHRSVSWYQQTPGQGLQFLFEYFSETQRNKGNFPGRFSGRQFSNSRSEMNVSTLELGDSALYLCASSLALGTLYEQYFGPGTRLTVT.

This rearrangement joins TRBV6-1 to TRBJ1-3; a possible D gene is TRBD1 (5 bases). The CDR3 covers 13 residues. V was shortened by 7 bases and J by 3 bases, with 10 bases between the two germline ends. Germline values: CDR1 MNHNS, CDR2 SASEGT. This chain's CDR3 is CASMAGYGNTIYF. CDR3 sequence (DNA): TGTGCCAGCATGGCAGGGTATGGAAACACCATATATTTT.

Many counts were recorded for this clonotype. The V and J genes are TRBV28 and TRBJ1-1, with no clear D. The germline V gene has CDR1 MDHEN and CDR2 SYDVKM. The CDR3 totals 16 residues. V shed 2 bases and J shed 3 bases, with 16 bases lying between them. The CDR3 sequence: CASSLEGGIWDTEAFF. The CDR3 nucleotides read TGTGCCAGCAGTTTAGAGGGCGGGATTTGGGACACTGAAGCTTTCTTT.

This clonotype was seen repeatedly, ten times or more. The chain carries TRBV27 and TRBJ1-5, with D unresolved. The length of the CDR3 is 12 residues. The germline CDR1 and CDR2 sequences are MNHEY and SMNVEV (reference sequence). The V end lost 6 bases, the J end lost 6 bases, and 9 bases lay between the germline ends. The CDR3 reads CASSQVGQPQHF. The CDR3 DNA follows: TGTGCCAGCAGCCAGGTTGGTCAGCCCCAGCATTTT.

There are many counts of this clonotype. J is TRBJ2-7 and V is TRBV11-3; 7 bases are shared with TRBD1. With 1 base clipped from V and 2 bases from J, the junction kept 5 bases outside the gene matches. This CDR3 comprises 15 residues. CDR1 is SGHNT and CDR2 is YENEEA in the germline V gene. The CDR3 loop is CASSLVYGTAYEQYF. CDR3 DNA: TGTGCCAGCAGCTTAGTGTACGGGACAGCCTACGAGCAGTACTTC. The variable domain in full, with the rest retrieved from reference TRBV11-3 and TRBJ2-7, is EAGVVQSPRYKIIEKKQPVAFWCNPISGHNTLYWYLQNLGQGPELLIRYENEEAVDDSQLPKDRFSAERLKGVDSTLKIQPAELGDSAVYLCASSLVYGTAYEQYFGPGTRLTVT.

The table lists this clonotype with many counts. The V call is TRBV12-3 or TRBV12-4, the J call TRBJ1-2; D possibly corresponds to TRBD1 (6 bases). The CDR3 runs 13 residues. Trimming cost V 3 bases and J 6 bases, with 11 bases left between them. CDR3 residues: CASSLETGNGYTF. The CDR3, as DNA: TGTGCCAGCAGTTTGGAAACAGGGAATGGCTACACCTTC.

This clonotype was counted a few times. The chain is built from TRBV5-6 and TRBJ2-7; TRBD1 agrees at 8 bases. V lost 0 bases, J lost 5 bases, and 10 bases stayed unmatched. The CDR3 has 16 residues. Looked up from germline, CDR1 is SGHDT and CDR2 is YYEEEE. CDR3 sequence (DNA): TGTGCCAGCAGCTTGGTCAGGGGGCCCGCGGATCACGAGCAGTACTTC. Protein product: CASSLVRGPADHEQYF.

At least ten counts were recorded for this clonotype. The gene calls are TRBV5-1 and TRBJ1-3; 7 nucleotides line up with TRBD1. Unmatched junction bases numbered 7, after V lost 4 bases and J lost 0 bases. CDR3 length equals 16 residues. Germline assignment: CDR1 SGHRS and CDR2 YFSETQ. The CDR3 here is CASSGGQTTSGNTIYF. The CDR3, as DNA: TGCGCCAGCAGCGGGGGACAGACTACCTCTGGAAACACCATATATTTT.

There are many counts of this clonotype. The CDR3 region has the DNA TGTGCCAGCAGCTTATTGGTGGGACAGGGCGCCTACGAGCAGTACTTC. This gives the protein CASSLLVGQGAYEQYF. The chain has TRBV11-2 and TRBJ2-7, with 9 bases aligning to TRBD1. Germline V gene lookup returns CDR1 SGHAT and CDR2 FQNNGV. There are 16 residues in the CDR3. With V trimmed by 2 bases and J by 2 bases, 7 bases remained unmatched. Together with reference TRBV11-2 and TRBJ2-7, the CDR3 gives the full variable domain: EAGVAQSPRYKIIEKRQSVAFWCNPISGHATLYWYQQILGQGPKLLIQFQNNGVVDDSQLPKDRFSAERLKGVDSTLKIQPAKLEDSAVYLCASSLLVGQGAYEQYFGPGTRLTVT.

Ten or more counts support this clonotype. The rearrangement joins TRBV2 to TRBJ2-7, with D possibly TRBD2 on 5 matching bases. From germline, CDR1 is SNHLY and CDR2 FYNNEI. Trimming pared 6 bases from V and 2 bases from J, leaving 17 bases between. This CDR3 is 15 amino acids long. In DNA, the CDR3 is TGTGCCAGCAGCGGTGGACTGGAACGAACCTACGAGCAGTACTTC. Translating gives CASSGGLERTYEQYF.

This clonotype was seen a handful of times. In DNA, the CDR3 is TGTGCCAGTAGTGACATCAGGGTTATGGCCAAAAACATTCAGTACTTC. Protein product: CASSDIRVMAKNIQYF. The rearrangement joins TRBV19 to TRBJ2-4; tentatively, D is TRBD1 (5 bases). V shed 5 bases and J shed 1 base, with 15 bases lying between them. The CDR3 extends over 16 amino acids. The germline V gene has CDR1 LNHDA and CDR2 SQIVND (reference sequence).

This clonotype has a handful of counts. The final CDR3 position lacks the conserved phenylalanine or tryptophan, pointing to a likely read error. The chain joins TRBV12-3 or TRBV12-4 to TRBJ2-7; the D is unclear. The ends were cut back, 5 bases at V and 1 base at J, with 9 bases in the middle. The CDR3 has 13 residues. Here the CDR3 reads CASSVTLSYEQYL. DNA of the CDR3: TGTGCCAGCAGTGTCACCTTATCCTACGAGCAGTACCTC.

This clonotype appeared many times. The chain couples TRBV10-3 to TRBJ2-3; 7 bases line up with TRBD2. Germline loops: CDR1 ENHRY, CDR2 SYGVKD. V was pared by 0 bases and J by 3 bases, with 3 bases of the junction left unmatched. The CDR3 has 15 amino acids. The CDR3 reads CAISESGGRTDTQYF. CDR3 DNA: TGTGCCATCAGTGAGTCTGGCGGGAGAACAGATACGCAGTATTTT.